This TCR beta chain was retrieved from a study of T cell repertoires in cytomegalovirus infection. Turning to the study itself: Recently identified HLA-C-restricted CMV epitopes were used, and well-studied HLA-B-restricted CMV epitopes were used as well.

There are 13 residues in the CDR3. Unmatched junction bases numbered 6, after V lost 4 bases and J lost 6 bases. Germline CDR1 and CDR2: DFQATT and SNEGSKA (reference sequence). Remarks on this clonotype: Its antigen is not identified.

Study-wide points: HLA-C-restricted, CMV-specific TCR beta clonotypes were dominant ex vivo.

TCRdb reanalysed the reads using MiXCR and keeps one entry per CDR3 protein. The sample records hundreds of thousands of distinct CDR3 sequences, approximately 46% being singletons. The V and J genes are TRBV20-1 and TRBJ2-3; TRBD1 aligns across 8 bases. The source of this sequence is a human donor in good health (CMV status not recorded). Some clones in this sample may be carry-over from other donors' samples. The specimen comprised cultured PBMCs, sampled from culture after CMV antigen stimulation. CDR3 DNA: TGCAGTGCTATATTGCAGGGGGCGGATACGCAGTATTTT. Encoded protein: CSAILQGADTQYF.